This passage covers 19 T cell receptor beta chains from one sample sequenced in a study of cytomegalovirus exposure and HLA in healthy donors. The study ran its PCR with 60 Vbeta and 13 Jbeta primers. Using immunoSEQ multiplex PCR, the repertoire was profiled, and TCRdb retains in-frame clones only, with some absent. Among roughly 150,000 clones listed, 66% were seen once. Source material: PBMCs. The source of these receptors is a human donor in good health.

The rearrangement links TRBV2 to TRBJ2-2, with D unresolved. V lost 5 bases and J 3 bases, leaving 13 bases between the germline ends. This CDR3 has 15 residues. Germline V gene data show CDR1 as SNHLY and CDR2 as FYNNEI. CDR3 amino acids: CASSPRGVDTGELFF. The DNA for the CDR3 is TGTGCCAGCAGTCCCCGAGGCGTCGACACCGGGGAGCTGTTTTTT.

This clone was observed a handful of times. CDR3 residues: CASSWGQGGSETQYF. In DNA, the CDR3 is TGCGCCAGCAGCTGGGGACAGGGGGGATCGGAGACCCAGTACTTC. This chain uses TRBV5-1 with TRBJ2-5; 11 bases line up with TRBD1. The CDR3 is 15 amino acids. In germline, CDR1 is SGHRS, CDR2 YFSETQ. Trimming cost V 3 bases and J 5 bases; bases outside gene matches: 6.

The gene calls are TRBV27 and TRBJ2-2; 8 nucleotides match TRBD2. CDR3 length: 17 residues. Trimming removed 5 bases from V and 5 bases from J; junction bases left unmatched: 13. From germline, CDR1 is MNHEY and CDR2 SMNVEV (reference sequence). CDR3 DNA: TGTGCCAGCAGTCTCACAGCGGGAGAAGCTAGTACCGGGGAGCTGTTTTTT. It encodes CASSLTAGEASTGELFF.

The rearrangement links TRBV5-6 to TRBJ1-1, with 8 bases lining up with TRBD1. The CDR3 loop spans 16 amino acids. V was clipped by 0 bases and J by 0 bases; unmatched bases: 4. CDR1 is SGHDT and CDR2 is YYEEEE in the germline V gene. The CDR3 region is CASSLAGGSVNTEAFF. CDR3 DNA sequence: TGTGCCAGCAGCTTGGCAGGGGGCAGCGTGAACACTGAAGCTTTCTTT.

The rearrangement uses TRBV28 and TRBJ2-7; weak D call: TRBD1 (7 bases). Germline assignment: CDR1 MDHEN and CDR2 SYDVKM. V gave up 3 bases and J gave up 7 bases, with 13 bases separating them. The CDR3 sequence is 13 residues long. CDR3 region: CASSFNRGGEQYF. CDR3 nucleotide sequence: TGTGCCAGCAGTTTCAACAGGGGAGGTGAGCAGTACTTC.

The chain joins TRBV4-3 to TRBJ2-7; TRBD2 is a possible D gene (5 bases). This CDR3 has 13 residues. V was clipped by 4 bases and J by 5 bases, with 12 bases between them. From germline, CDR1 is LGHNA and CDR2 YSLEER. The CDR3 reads CASSPGDFNEQYF. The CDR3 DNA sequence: TGCGCCAGCAGCCCCGGGGATTTCAACGAGCAGTACTTC.

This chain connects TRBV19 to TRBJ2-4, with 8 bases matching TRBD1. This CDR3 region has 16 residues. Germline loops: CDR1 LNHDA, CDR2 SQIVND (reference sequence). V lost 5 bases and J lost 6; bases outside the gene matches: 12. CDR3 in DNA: TGTGCCAGTAGTTCTCACGCGGACAGGGTGATAAACATTCAGTACTTC. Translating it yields CASSSHADRVINIQYF. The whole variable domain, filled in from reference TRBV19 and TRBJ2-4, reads DGGITQSPKYLFRKEGQNVTLSCEQNLNHDAMYWYRQDPGQGLRLIYYSQIVNDFQKGDIAEGYSVSREKKESFPLTVTSAQKNPTAFYLCASSSHADRVINIQYFGAGTRLSVL.

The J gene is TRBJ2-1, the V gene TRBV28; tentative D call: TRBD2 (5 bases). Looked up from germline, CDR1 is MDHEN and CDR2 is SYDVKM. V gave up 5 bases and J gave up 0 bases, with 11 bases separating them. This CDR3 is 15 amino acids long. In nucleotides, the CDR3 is TGTGCCAGCAGTGTGGTAACTAGCTCCTACAATGAGCAGTTCTTC. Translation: CASSVVTSSYNEQFF.

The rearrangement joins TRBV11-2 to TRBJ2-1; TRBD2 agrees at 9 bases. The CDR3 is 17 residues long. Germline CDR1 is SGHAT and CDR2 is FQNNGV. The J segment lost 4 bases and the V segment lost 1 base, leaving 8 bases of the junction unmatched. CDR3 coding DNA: TGTGCCAGCAGCTTAGCGACTAGCGGACCATATTACAATGAGCAGTTCTTC. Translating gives CASSLATSGPYYNEQFF.

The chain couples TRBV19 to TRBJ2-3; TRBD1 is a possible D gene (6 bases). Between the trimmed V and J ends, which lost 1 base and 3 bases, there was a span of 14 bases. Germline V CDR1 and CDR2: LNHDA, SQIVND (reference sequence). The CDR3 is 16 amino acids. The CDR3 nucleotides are TGTGCCAGTAGTATAGTATCAGGGGCGGGTACAGATACGCAGTATTTT. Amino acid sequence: CASSIVSGAGTDTQYF.

This CDR3 is CASSSQGLNEQFF. In nucleotides, the CDR3 is TGTGCCAGCAGTTCACAGGGTCTCAATGAGCAGTTCTTC. The rearrangement joins TRBV27 to TRBJ2-1; perhaps TRBD1 as D (6 bases). Germline assignment: CDR1 MNHEY and CDR2 SMNVEV (reference sequence). Trimming took 4 bases from V and 6 from J, leaving 10 bases between them. This CDR3 comprises 13 residues.

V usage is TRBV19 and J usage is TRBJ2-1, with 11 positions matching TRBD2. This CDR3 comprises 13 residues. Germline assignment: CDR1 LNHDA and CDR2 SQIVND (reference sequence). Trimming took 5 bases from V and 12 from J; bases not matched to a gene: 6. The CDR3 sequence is CASSLAGGHGQFF. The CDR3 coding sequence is TGTGCCAGTAGTTTAGCGGGAGGGCACGGGCAGTTCTTC.

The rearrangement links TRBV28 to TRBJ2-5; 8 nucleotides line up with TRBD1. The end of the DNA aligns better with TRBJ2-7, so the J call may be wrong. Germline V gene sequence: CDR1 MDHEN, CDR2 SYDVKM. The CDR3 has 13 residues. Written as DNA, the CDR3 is TGTGCCAGCAGTTTCAGACAGGGGAACGAGCAGTACTTC. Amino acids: CASSFRQGNEQYF.

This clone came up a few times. CDR3 in amino acids: CASSHDSSNEKLFF. The CDR3 DNA reads as TGCGCCAGCAGTCATGACAGTAGTAATGAAAAACTGTTTTTT. The chain uses TRBV5-1 and TRBJ1-4; D perhaps matches TRBD1 (5 bases). The germline V gene has CDR1 SGHRS and CDR2 YFSETQ. CDR3 length: 14 residues. Trimming pared 5 bases from V and 4 bases from J, leaving 12 bases between.

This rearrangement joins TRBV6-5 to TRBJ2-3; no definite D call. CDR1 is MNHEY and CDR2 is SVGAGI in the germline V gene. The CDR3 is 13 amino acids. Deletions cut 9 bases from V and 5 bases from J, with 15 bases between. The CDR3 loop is CASSESEIDTQYF. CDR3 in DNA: TGTGCCAGTTCGGAAAGCGAAATAGATACGCAGTATTTT.

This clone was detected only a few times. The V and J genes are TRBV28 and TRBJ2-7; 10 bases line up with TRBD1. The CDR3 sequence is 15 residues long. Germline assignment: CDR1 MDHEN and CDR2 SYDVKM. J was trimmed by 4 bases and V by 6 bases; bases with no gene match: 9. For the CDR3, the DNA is TGTGCCAGCAGACCACCCGGGACAGGGGCGTACGAGCAGTACTTC. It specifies CASRPPGTGAYEQYF.

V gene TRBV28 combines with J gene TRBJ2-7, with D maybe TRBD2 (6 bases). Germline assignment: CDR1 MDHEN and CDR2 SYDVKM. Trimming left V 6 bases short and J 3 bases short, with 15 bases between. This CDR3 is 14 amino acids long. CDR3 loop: CASRARGVSYEQYF. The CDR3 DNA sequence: TGTGCCAGCAGAGCCCGCGGGGTGAGCTACGAGCAGTACTTC.

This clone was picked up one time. The DNA for the CDR3 is TGTGCCACCAGCAGAGGCCAGCGGGAGGGGCTCCTGAGGCAGTACTTC. Encoded protein: CATSRGQREGLLRQYF. The V gene is TRBV15, the J gene TRBJ2-7; 10 nucleotides line up with TRBD2. The CDR3 totals 16 residues. Germline V gives CDR1 LNHNV, CDR2 YYDKDF (reference sequence). J lost 9 bases, V lost 1 base, and 12 bases had no gene match.

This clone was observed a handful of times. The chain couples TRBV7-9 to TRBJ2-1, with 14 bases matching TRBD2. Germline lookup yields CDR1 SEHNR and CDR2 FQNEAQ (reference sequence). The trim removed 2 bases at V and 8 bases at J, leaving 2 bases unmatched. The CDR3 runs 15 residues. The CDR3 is CASSLRGLAGDEQFF. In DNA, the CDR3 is TGTGCCAGCAGCTTAAGGGGACTAGCGGGAGATGAGCAGTTCTTC.